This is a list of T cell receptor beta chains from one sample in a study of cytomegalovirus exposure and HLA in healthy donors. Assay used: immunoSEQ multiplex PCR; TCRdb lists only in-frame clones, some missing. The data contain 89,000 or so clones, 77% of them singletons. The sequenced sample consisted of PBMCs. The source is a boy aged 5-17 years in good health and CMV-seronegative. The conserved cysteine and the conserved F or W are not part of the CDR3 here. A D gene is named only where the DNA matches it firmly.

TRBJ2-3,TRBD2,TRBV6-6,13,ASSNPGLAADTQY
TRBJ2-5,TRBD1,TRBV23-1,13,ASSLSGTAQETQY
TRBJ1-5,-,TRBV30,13,AWSRQAIANQPQH
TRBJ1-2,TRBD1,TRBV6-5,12,ASTSGTGVYGYT
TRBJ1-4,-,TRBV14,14,ASSQVTRATNEKLF
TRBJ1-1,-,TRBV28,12,ASSWTGMNTEAF
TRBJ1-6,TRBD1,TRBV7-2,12,ASSVTGRNSPLH
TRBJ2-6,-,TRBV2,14,ASSGYLLSGANVLT
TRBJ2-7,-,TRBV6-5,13,ASREGGGAAYEQY
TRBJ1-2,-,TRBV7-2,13,ASSLVADGVDGYT